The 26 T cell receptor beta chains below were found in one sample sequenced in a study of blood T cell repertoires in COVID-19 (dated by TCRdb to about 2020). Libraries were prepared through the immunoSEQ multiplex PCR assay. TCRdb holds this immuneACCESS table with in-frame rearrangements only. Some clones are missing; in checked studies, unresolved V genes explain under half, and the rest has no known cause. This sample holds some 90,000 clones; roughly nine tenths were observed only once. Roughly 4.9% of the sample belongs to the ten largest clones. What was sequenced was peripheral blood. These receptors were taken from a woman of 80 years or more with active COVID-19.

CDR3 sequence: CASSPGGPSYEQYF. The CDR3 nucleotides are TGTGCCAGCTCACCAGGGGGCCCCTCCTACGAGCAGTACTTC. V is TRBV18 and J is TRBJ2-7; D is perhaps TRBD1 (6 bases). This CDR3 is 14 amino acids long. The V end was cut by 2 bases, the J end by 0 bases, with 8 bases between. From germline, CDR1 is KGHSH and CDR2 LQKENI.

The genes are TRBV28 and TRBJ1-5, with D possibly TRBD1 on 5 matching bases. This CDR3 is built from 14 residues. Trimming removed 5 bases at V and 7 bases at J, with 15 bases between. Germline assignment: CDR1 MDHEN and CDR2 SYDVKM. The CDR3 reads CASSPAGPGQPQHF. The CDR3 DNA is TGTGCCAGCAGTCCTGCCGGTCCAGGGCAGCCCCAGCATTTT.

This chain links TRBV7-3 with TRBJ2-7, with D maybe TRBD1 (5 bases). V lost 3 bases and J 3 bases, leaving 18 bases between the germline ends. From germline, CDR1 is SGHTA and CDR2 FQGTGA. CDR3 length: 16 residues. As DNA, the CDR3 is TGTGCCAGCAGCTTGGTTTTACCAGGGTATTTCTACGAGCAGTACTTC. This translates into CASSLVLPGYFYEQYF.

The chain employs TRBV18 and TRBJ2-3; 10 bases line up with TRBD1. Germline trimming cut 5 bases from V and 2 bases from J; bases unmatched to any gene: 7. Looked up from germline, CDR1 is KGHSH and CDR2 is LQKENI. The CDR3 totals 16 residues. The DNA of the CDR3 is TGTGCCAGCTCAACGACAGGGGGCACCTACACAGATACGCAGTATTTT. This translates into CASSTTGGTYTDTQYF.

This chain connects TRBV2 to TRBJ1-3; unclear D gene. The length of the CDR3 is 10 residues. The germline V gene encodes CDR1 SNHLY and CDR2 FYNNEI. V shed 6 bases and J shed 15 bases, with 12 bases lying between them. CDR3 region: CASRDWLGYF. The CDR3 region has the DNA TGTGCCAGCAGGGACTGGCTAGGATATTTT.

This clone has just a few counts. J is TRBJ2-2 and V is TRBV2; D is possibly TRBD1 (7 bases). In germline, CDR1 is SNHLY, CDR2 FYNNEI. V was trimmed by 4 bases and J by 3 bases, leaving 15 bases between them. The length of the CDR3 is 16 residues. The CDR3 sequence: CASSVGRGEYTGELFF. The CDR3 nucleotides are TGTGCCAGCAGTGTTGGCAGGGGGGAATACACCGGGGAGCTGTTTTTT. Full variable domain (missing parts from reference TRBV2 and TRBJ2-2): EPEVTQTPSHQVTQMGQEVILRCVPISNHLYFYWYRQILGQKVEFLVSFYNNEISEKSEIFDDQFSVERPDGSNFTLKIRSTKLEDSAMYFCASSVGRGEYTGELFFGEGSRLTVL.

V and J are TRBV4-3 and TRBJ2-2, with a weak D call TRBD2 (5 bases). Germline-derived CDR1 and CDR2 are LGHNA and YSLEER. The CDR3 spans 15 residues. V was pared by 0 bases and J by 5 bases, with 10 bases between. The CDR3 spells CASSQDRGMTGELFF. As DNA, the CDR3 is TGCGCCAGCAGCCAAGATCGAGGGATGACCGGGGAGCTGTTTTTT.

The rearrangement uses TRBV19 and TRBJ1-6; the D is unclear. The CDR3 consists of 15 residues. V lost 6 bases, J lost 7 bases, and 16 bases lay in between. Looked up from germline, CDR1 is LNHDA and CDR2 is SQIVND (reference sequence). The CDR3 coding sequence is TGTGCCAGTAGAGGGAGAGGGTCGGAGAATTCACCCCTCCACTTT. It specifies CASRGRGSENSPLHF.

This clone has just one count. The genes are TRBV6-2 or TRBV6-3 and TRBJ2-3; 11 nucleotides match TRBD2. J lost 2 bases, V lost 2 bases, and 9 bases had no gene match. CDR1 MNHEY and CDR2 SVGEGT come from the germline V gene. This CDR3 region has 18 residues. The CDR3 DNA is TGTGCCAGCAGTTACAGTTACAGGGGACTAGCGGCCACAGATACGCAGTATTTT. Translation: CASSYSYRGLAATDTQYF.

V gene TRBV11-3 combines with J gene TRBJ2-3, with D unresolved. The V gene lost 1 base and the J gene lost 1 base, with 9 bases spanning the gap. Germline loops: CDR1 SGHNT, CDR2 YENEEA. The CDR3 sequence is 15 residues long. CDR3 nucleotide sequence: TGTGCCAGCAGCTTAGCTGGCAGGCGCACAGATACGCAGTATTTT. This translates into CASSLAGRRTDTQYF.

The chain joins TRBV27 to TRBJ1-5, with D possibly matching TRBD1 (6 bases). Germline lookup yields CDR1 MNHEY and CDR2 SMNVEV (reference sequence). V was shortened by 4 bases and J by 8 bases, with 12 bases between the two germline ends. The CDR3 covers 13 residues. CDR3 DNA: TGTGCCAGCAGTTGGGGGGGGCATGAGCCCCAGCATTTT. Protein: CASSWGGHEPQHF.

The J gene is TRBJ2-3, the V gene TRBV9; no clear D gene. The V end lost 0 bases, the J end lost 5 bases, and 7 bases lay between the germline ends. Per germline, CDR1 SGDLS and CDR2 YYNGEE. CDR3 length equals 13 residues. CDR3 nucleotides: TGTGCCAGCAGCGTAGATTCCGGAGATACGCAGTATTTT. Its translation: CASSVDSGDTQYF.

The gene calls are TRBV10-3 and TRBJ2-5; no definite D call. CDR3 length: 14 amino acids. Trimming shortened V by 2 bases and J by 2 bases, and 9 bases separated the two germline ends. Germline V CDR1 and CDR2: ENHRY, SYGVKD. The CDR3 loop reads CAISESNGQETQYF. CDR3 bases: TGTGCCATCAGTGAGAGTAACGGTCAAGAGACCCAGTACTTC.

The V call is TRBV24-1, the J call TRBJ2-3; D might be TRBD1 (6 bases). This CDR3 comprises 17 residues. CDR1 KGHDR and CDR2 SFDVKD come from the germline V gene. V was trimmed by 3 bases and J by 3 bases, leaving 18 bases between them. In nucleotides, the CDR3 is TGTGCCACCAGTGATACAAAACAGGGTGGTCGGACAGATACGCAGTATTTT. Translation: CATSDTKQGGRTDTQYF.

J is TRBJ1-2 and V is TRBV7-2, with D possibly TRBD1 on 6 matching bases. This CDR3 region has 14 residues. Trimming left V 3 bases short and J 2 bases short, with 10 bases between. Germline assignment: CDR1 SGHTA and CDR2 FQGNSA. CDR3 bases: TGTGCCAGCAGCTTGACAGGAGTCAACTATGGCTACACCTTC. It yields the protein CASSLTGVNYGYTF. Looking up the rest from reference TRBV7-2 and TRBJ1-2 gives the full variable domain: GAGVSQSPSNKVTEKGKDVELRCDPISGHTALYWYRQSLGQGLEFLIYFQGNSAPDKSGLPSDRFSAERTGGSVSTLTIQRTQQEDSAVYLCASSLTGVNYGYTFGSGTRLTVV.

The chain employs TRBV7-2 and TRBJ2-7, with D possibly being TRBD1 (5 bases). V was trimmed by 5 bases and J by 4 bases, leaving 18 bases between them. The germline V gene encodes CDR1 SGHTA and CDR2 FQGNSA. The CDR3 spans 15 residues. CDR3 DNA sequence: TGTGCCAGCAGCCTTCGAAGGGGCAGCTCTTACGAGCAGTACTTC. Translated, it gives CASSLRRGSSYEQYF.

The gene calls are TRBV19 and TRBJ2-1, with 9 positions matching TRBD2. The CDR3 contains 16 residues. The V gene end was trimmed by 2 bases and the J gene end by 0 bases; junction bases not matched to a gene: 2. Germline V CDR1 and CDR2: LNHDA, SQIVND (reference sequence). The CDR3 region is CASSIPAGGSYNEQFF. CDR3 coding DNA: TGTGCCAGTAGTATACCAGCGGGAGGCTCCTACAATGAGCAGTTCTTC.

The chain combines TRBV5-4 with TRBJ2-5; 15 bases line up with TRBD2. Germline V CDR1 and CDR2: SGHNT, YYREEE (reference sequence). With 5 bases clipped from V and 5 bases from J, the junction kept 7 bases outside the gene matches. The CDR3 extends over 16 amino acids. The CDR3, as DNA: TGTGCCAGCAGGTTCGGACTAGCGGGAGGGGAGGAGACCCAGTACTTC. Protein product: CASRFGLAGGEETQYF.

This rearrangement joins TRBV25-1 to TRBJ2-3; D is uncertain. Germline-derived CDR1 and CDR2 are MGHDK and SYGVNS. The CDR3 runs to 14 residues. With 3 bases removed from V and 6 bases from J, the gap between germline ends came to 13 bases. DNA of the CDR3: TGTGCCAGCAGTGATTCGAACCGCCGGGATACGCAGTATTTT. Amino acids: CASSDSNRRDTQYF.

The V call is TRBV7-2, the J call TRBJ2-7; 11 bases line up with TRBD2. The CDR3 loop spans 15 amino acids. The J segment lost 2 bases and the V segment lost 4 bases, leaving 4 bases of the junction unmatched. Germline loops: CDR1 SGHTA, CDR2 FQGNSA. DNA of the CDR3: TGTGCCAGCAGCTACGGGACTAGCGGAGCCTACGAGCAGTACTTC. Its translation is CASSYGTSGAYEQYF.

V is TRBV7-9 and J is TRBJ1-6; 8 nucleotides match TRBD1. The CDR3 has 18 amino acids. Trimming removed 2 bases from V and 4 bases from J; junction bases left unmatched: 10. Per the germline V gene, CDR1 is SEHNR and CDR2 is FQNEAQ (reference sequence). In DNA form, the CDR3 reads TGTGCCAGCAGCTTACCTGACCGGGACAGGCGATATAATTCACCCCTCCACTTT. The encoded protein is CASSLPDRDRRYNSPLHF.

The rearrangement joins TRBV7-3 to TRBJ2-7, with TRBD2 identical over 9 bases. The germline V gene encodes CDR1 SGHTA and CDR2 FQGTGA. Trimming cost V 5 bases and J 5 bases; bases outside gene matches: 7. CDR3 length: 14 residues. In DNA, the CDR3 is TGTGCCAGCAGCGCCCTAGCGGGGAGCCACGAGCAGTACTTC. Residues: CASSALAGSHEQYF.

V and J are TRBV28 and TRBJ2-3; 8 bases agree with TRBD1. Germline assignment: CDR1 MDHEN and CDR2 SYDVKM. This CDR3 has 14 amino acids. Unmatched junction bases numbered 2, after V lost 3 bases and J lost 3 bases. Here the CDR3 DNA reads TGTGCCAGCAGTTTGACAGGGGAAACAGATACGCAGTATTTT. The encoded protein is CASSLTGETDTQYF.

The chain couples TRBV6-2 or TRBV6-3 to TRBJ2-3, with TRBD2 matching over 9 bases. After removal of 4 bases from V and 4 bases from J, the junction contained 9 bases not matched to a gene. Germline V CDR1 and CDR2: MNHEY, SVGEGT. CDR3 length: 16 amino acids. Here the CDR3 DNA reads TGTGCCAGCAGTTCCAAGACTAGCGGCTCTTCAGATACGCAGTATTTT. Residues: CASSSKTSGSSDTQYF.

The CDR3 protein is CASSLGGTGSLGQYF. CDR3 bases: TGCGCCAGCAGCCTGGGAGGGACTGGTAGCTTGGGGCAGTACTTC. V and J are TRBV5-1 and TRBJ2-7; 7 positions agree with TRBD2. Germline CDR1 and CDR2: SGHRS and YFSETQ. V was clipped by 4 bases and J by 9 bases; unmatched bases: 16. There are 15 residues in the CDR3.

The CDR3 nucleotides are TGTGCCAGCAGCCTGACTAGCGGAAGCACAGATACGCAGTATTTT. This translates into CASSLTSGSTDTQYF. The chain has TRBV11-3 and TRBJ2-3, with TRBD2 matching 9 bases. Per the germline V gene, CDR1 is SGHNT and CDR2 is YENEEA. With V trimmed by 5 bases and J by 0 bases, 3 bases remained unmatched. This CDR3 spans 15 amino acids.